This T cell receptor beta chain comes out of a study of blood T cell repertoires in COVID-19. Across the study: Donors in the United States, Italy and Spain gave samples during acute or convalescent COVID-19. In each case, the material was cDNA or gDNA derived from T cells, B-cell-depleted T cells, or PBMCs.

Trimming took 6 bases from V and 4 from J, leaving 16 bases between them. There are 15 residues in the CDR3. Germline assignment: CDR1 MNHEY and CDR2 SVGAGI. In its sample, this clone was seen many times. TCRdb's table, derived via immunoSEQ multiplex PCR, lists solely in-frame clones and lacks some. The sample includes approximately 86,000 clones, about 89% of them seen just once. This chain uses TRBV6-5 with TRBJ1-3, with D uncertain. The clonotype comes from a man in his forties or fifties with acute or convalescent COVID-19. Specimen: peripheral blood. Here the CDR3 reads CASRNFVGPGNTIYF. In DNA form, the CDR3 reads TGTGCCAGCAGGAACTTTGTGGGCCCCGGAAACACCATATATTTT.